This entry describes one TCR beta chain. Antigen: not known. This sample is part of a study of shared clonotypes between healthy human individuals. The CDR3 contains 13 residues. The J segment lost 6 bases and the V segment lost 9 bases, leaving 5 bases of the junction unmatched. Looked up from germline, CDR1 is MNHEY and CDR2 is SMNVEV (reference sequence). Notes on the study in general: Researchers sampled only blood; tissue repertoires likely differ.

Those who donated, Caucasian adults without exception, all lived in Nashville, Tennessee. This table comes from immunoSEQ multiplex PCR, and its TCRdb copy is limited to in-frame clones, with some not included. The table lists 490,000 or so clones, 70% to 80% of them singletons. The receptor was derived from a woman in her 40s in good health. Some clones in this sample may be carry-over from other donors' samples. The chain recombines TRBV27 with TRBJ1-4; 9 bases line up with TRBD1. The sequenced sample was PBMCs. The CDR3 loop is CASPGTGHEKLFF. CDR3 in DNA: TGTGCCAGTCCCGGGACAGGGCATGAAAAACTGTTTTTT. Using reference TRBV27 and TRBJ1-4 for the parts outside the CDR3, the full variable domain is EAQVTQNPRYLITVTGKKLTVTCSQNMNHEYMSWYRQDPGLGLRQIYYSMNVEVTDKGDVPEGYKVSRKEKRNFPLILESPSPNQTSLYFCASPGTGHEKLFFGSGTQLSVL.